This T cell receptor beta chain was identified during a study of Graves' ophthalmopathy and Graves' hyperthyroidism. In the study overall: Peripheral blood sampling occurred at initial diagnosis, before any treatment.

V lost 0 bases and J 2 bases, leaving 10 bases between the germline ends. The germline V gene encodes CDR1 LNHNV and CDR2 YYDKDF (reference sequence). This CDR3 comprises 15 residues. Notes on the study in general: The blood repertoire also included most expanded thyroid clonotypes above 0.001 frequency.

This clonotype was counted many times. Its antigen is undetermined. The TCR beta CDR3 regions underwent amplification from RNA transcripts. First-round RT-PCR with HTBI primers preceded a second-round multiplex PCR. TCRdb reanalysed the multiplex PCR reads using MiXCR and keeps one entry per CDR3 protein. The repertoire includes about 340,000 distinct CDR3 sequences, roughly 17% of them detected once, and 12% sits in the top ten. The origin of this receptor is an adult man with Graves' ophthalmopathy. The rearrangement uses TRBV15 and TRBJ1-2, with D perhaps matching TRBD1 (6 bases). Sequencing was done on a sample of peripheral blood. In DNA, the CDR3 is TGTGCCACCAGCAGAGATCTCGGACAGAACTATGGCTACACCTTC. Translation: CATSRDLGQNYGYTF.